This entry features one T cell receptor (beta chain) sequence. Its antigen has not been determined. No much larger clonotype is one base removed from it; base qualities were not supplied. RNA was extracted using the RNeasy kit, and about 0.5 to 1 microgram was reverse transcribed with random hexamers. The immunoSEQ multiplex PCR assay, which covers 54 Vbeta and 13 Jbeta segments, was used to amplify TCR beta CDR3 regions. PCR amplification bias was corrected using a synthetic template baseline for primer optimization and computational correction. As for the authors' bioinformatics: Reads were annotated to V, D and J genes per IMGT and analyzed with immunoSEQ Analyzer, keeping only productive sequences. To calculate clonality, Shannon entropy was normalized by log2 of the number of productive unique sequences and then subtracted from one. For each patient and control, public and private clones were evaluated among the 100 most prevalent clones. A clone was defined as Susac-specific if it was absent from the healthy and MS cohorts, from over a thousand published viral clones and from other ImmuneACCESS disease sequences. In-frame beta chains were kept once TCRdb had trimmed the public reads at Q25 with fastp and called clones with MiXCR. Identical CDR3 proteins give one entry, which carries the most common genes and DNA. TCRdb, not the original authors, processed these V and J calls. For this sample there are fewer than 85,000 distinct CDR3 sequences; over 90% appear just once. 0.45% to 0.5% of the sample goes to the ten largest clones.

The data stem from a study of CD8 T cells in Susac syndrome (dated by TCRdb to the late 2010s). With respect to the entire study: Of the Susac syndrome patients who were sequenced, roughly 8 were in clinical remission while six had clinically active disease. At the time of blood withdrawal, Susac syndrome patients were either therapy-naive, taking corticosteroids (with some also receiving IVIg), or on IVIg alone. Repertoire sequencing was used to test whether CD8+ T cell activation and differentiation in Susac syndrome was antigen driven. The clonality of the CD8+ T cell repertoire was compared across approximately 11 healthy donors, roughly 14 Susac syndrome patients and under 18 multiple sclerosis patients. Study-wide findings and limitations: Looking at Susac-specific public clones, the researchers identified over 15 in the total CD8+ repertoire and about 5 in the CD8+ TEMRA repertoire. The number of individuals in the TCR sequencing and HLA analysis was acknowledged as relatively small. CD8+ repertoires in Susac syndrome showed clonal expansion, which was highest in CD8+ TEMRA cells and was greater in clinically active patients than in remitting patients.

Peripheral blood CD8+ and CD4+ T cells from healthy donors, Susac syndrome patients and multiple sclerosis patients were profiled using high-throughput TCR beta sequencing. The Susac syndrome patients fulfilled recently defined diagnostic criteria for either definite or probable disease. Bulk CD8+ and CD4+ T cells were purified magnetically by negative isolation, whereas CD8+ TEMRA cells were enriched by FACS. Blood was drawn into EDTA tubes, processed within 24 hours, and PBMCs were isolated by density gradient centrifugation. PBMCs intended for TCR sequencing were cryopreserved in liquid nitrogen and thawed later in a water bath at 37 degrees C. Purity of sorted or isolated CD4+, CD8+ and CD8+ TEMRA cells was at least 90%. Trimming at the junction amounts to 2 bases on V and 6 bases on J, and the germline ends lie 18 bases apart. CDR3 length: 16 amino acids, cysteine to phenylalanine. The kept DNA is CDR3 alone, 48 bases in frame from the first base. The germline V gene (reference sequence) supplies CDR1 SEHNR and CDR2 FQNEAQ.

The sequence derives from a human donor with Susac syndrome. Sequencing used CD8+ T cells from PBMCs. The chain is made from TRBV7-9 and TRBJ2-3, with an unclear D gene assignment. The CDR3 region has the sequence CASSLFSESQRDTQYF. Read as DNA, the sequence is TGTGCCAGCAGCTTATTTTCAGAATCACAACGGGATACGCAGTATTTT.